The clone carrying this TCR beta chain was recorded once. The antigen is not known. This CDR3 is built from 13 residues. V lost 1 base and J 6 bases, leaving 7 bases between the germline ends. Per the germline V gene, CDR1 is SNHLY and CDR2 is FYNNEI. The data derive from a study of T cell repertoires and HLA-DP antigens. Study overall: Alloreactive CD4+ T cells targeted HLA-DP on transduced HeLa.

Points from the study as a whole: No separate analysis of naive versus memory CD4+ cells was done. Sorted CD137+ clonality was 0.35 to 0.45 for both alloantigens, versus about 0.042 pre-culture.

The PCR primers covered 54 TRBV and 13 TRBJ segments. Assay: immunoSEQ multiplex PCR; the TCRdb copy retains only in-frame clones and omits some. This sample carries approximately 100,000 clones, 86% of them seen once, and the ten largest clones take about 1.7%. This chain links TRBV2 with TRBJ2-1; D not certain. This receptor was obtained from a man between 45 and 60 years old in good health and CMV-seronegative. Sequences were obtained from CD4+ T cells from PBMCs. The CDR3 here is CASSEDWGNEQFF. CDR3 bases: TGTGCCAGCAGTGAAGACTGGGGCAATGAGCAGTTCTTC.